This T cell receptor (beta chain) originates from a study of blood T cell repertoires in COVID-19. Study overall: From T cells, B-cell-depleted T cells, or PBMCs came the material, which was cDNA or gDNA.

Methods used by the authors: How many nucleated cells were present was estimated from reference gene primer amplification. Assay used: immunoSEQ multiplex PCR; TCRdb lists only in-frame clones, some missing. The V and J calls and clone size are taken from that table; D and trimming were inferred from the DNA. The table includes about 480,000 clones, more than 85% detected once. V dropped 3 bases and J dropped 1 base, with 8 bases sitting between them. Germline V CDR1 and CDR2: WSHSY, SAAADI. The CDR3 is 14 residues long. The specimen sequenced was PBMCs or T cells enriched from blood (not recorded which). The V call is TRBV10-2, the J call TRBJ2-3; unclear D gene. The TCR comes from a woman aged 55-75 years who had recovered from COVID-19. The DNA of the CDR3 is TGCGCCAGCAGTGAAGTAAGAGGCACAGATACGCAGTATTTT. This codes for CASSEVRGTDTQYF.